The 20 T cell receptor beta chains below all came from one sample that was sequenced in a study of spatial heterogeneity in lung cancer. From the 5' RACE reads, TCRdb called clonotypes with MiXCR, one entry per CDR3 protein. The sample shows approximately 40,000 distinct CDR3 sequences, 6% to 7% of them seen only once. Time point reported: sample taken at primary tumor resection. The sequenced material consisted of unsorted whole RNA from tumor, nontumor lung or frozen PBMC. The sequencing here drew on PBMCs, taken at surgery. The receptors were sampled from a female donor with early-stage non-small cell lung cancer.

This clonotype appeared many times. The chain has TRBV10-3 and TRBJ1-1; 8 bases are a match to TRBD1. The CDR3 extends over 14 amino acids. The germline gives CDR1 ENHRY, CDR2 SYGVKD. V shed 5 bases, J shed 5 bases, and the junction held 7 bases outside the gene matches. The CDR3 protein is CAISPDRGRTEAFF. The CDR3 region has the DNA TGTGCCATCAGTCCCGACAGGGGAAGGACTGAAGCTTTCTTT.

The table lists this clonotype with a few counts. The rearrangement uses TRBV6-2 or TRBV6-3 and TRBJ1-5; D unclear. Trimming pared 1 base from V and 1 base from J, leaving 8 bases between. CDR3 length: 15 residues. Germline V gene data show CDR1 as MNHEY and CDR2 as SVGEGT. CDR3 bases: TGTGCCAGCAGTTACTACTCGAGCAGCAATCAGCCCCAGCATTTT. Protein sequence: CASSYYSSSNQPQHF.

This clonotype was picked up many times. J is TRBJ1-2 and V is TRBV12-3 or TRBV12-4, with D possibly being TRBD1 (5 bases). The CDR3 sequence is 15 residues long. Trimming took off 6 bases at V and 0 bases at J, with 14 bases between the two ends. CDR3 in DNA: TGTGCCAGCAGAAGAGGGGTGTCAGCTAACTATGGCTACACCTTC. Translation gives CASRRGVSANYGYTF.

This clonotype was seen ten or more times. The rearrangement links TRBV10-3 to TRBJ2-3, with 10 positions matching TRBD2. Losses at the gene ends were 0 bases for V and 5 bases for J; bases not matched to a gene: 2. Germline V gene lookup returns CDR1 ENHRY and CDR2 SYGVKD. This CDR3 is built from 15 residues. DNA of the CDR3: TGTGCCATCAGTGAGTCGGGACTAGCGAGAGATACGCAGTATTTT. This translates into CAISESGLARDTQYF.

In this sample, this clonotype turned up many times. V gene TRBV3-1 combines with J gene TRBJ2-7, with D possibly being TRBD2 (6 bases). There are 16 residues in the CDR3. The V gene's germline CDR1 is LGHDT and CDR2 YNNKEL (reference sequence). Trimming pared 4 bases from V and 0 bases from J, leaving 16 bases between. The DNA of the CDR3 is TGTGCCAGCAGCCGATACGGGACTGTTAGCTCCTACGAGCAGTACTTC. Translated, it gives CASSRYGTVSSYEQYF.

In its sample, this clonotype was seen a few times. This chain joins TRBV6-5 and TRBJ2-5; 11 bases line up with TRBD2. Germline V gene data show CDR1 as MNHEY and CDR2 as SVGAGI. CDR3 length: 16 residues. V trimming: 5 bases; J trimming: 2 bases; junction bases outside the gene matches: 7. The CDR3 loop reads CASSRIRLAGQETQYF. Here the CDR3 DNA reads TGTGCCAGCAGTCGGATAAGACTAGCGGGGCAAGAGACCCAGTACTTC.

This clonotype showed up many times. The gene calls are TRBV12-3 or TRBV12-4 and TRBJ1-5, with no clear D. The CDR3 sequence is 13 residues long. V was clipped by 2 bases and J by 1 base, with 3 bases between them. The CDR3 bases are TGTGCCAGCAGTTTACTAAGCAATCAGCCCCAGCATTTT. This translates into CASSLLSNQPQHF.

The table lists this clonotype with a few counts. This chain uses TRBV7-9 with TRBJ2-5, with D possibly being TRBD1 (5 bases). The germline V and J ends were trimmed by 8 bases and 0 bases, with 19 bases remaining between them. This CDR3 spans 16 amino acids. The germline gives CDR1 SEHNR, CDR2 FQNEAQ (reference sequence). This CDR3 is CASVHARQQHQETQYF. In DNA, the CDR3 is TGTGCCAGCGTCCACGCCAGACAGCAACACCAAGAGACCCAGTACTTC.

This clonotype occurred a few times. The V call is TRBV28, the J call TRBJ2-6; 10 bases are shared with TRBD1. J was trimmed by 0 bases and V by 6 bases; bases with no gene match: 8. There are 18 residues in the CDR3. Germline V gives CDR1 MDHEN, CDR2 SYDVKM. The CDR3 DNA sequence: TGTGCCAGCAGACCCGGACAGGGGGGCTCCTCTGGGGCCAACGTCCTGACTTTC. The encoded protein is CASRPGQGGSSGANVLTF.

This clonotype was detected ten times or more. The chain joins TRBV5-1 to TRBJ1-4; TRBD1 is a possible D gene (5 bases). The germline gives CDR1 SGHRS, CDR2 YFSETQ. V dropped 5 bases and J dropped 8 bases, with 16 bases sitting between them. CDR3 size: 14 residues. The CDR3 sequence: CASSFVGEEEKLFF. The DNA for the CDR3 is TGCGCCAGCAGTTTTGTGGGGGAGGAAGAAAAACTGTTTTTT.

This clonotype was counted ten times or more. The chain links TRBV21-1 to TRBJ1-2; the table's D call TRBD1 went unverified against the DNA. TRBV21-1 is marked as a pseudogene. The CDR3 covers 13 residues. CDR3 in amino acids: CASSPQGVCGYTF. CDR3 bases: TGTGCCAGCAGCCCACAGGGGGTCTGTGGCTACACCTTC.

The chain couples TRBV6-4 to TRBJ2-3; D ambiguous. The V gene's germline CDR1 is MRHNA and CDR2 SNTAGT. CDR3 length: 13 amino acids. With 0 bases removed from V and 6 bases from J, the gap between germline ends came to 7 bases. The CDR3 is CASSDSVGDTQYF. Here the CDR3 DNA reads TGTGCCAGCAGTGACTCCGTGGGGGATACGCAGTATTTT.

The table lists this clonotype with many counts. This chain links TRBV7-9 with TRBJ2-7, with 12 bases aligning to TRBD2. Unmatched junction bases numbered 2, after V lost 1 base and J lost 7 bases. The length of the CDR3 is 14 residues. Germline CDR1 is SEHNR and CDR2 is FQNEAQ (reference sequence). CDR3 nucleotide sequence: TGTGCCAGCAGCTTAGGGACTAGCGGGGAGGAGCAGTACTTC. It codes for CASSLGTSGEEQYF.

CDR3: CASSPSLAYNEQFF. DNA for the CDR3: TGCGCCAGCAGCCCCTCCTTGGCCTACAATGAGCAGTTCTTC. The genes are TRBV5-1 and TRBJ2-1; D gene ambiguous. CDR3 length: 14 residues. The V gene's germline CDR1 is SGHRS and CDR2 YFSETQ. The V end lost 4 bases, the J end lost 2 bases, and 10 bases lay between the germline ends. The full variable domain, with the rest looked up from reference TRBV5-1 and TRBJ2-1, is KAGVTQTPRYLIKTRGQQVTLSCSPISGHRSVSWYQQTPGQGLQFLFEYFSETQRNKGNFPGRFSGRQFSNSRSEMNVSTLELGDSALYLCASSPSLAYNEQFFGPGTRLTVL.

This clonotype appeared a few times. The rearrangement joins TRBV6-5 to TRBJ1-6; D ambiguous. The V gene lost 8 bases and the J gene lost 0 bases, with 11 bases spanning the gap. The V gene's germline CDR1 is MNHEY and CDR2 SVGAGI. This CDR3 is built from 15 residues. The CDR3 coding sequence is TGTGCCAGCTCTCCGAGGAGCTCCTATAATTCACCCCTCCACTTT. Translated: CASSPRSSYNSPLHF.

This clonotype was counted many times. The rearrangement links TRBV18 to TRBJ1-2, with D tentatively TRBD1 (5 bases). The germline V gene encodes CDR1 KGHSH and CDR2 LQKENI. The CDR3 runs to 14 residues. V was cut by 4 bases and J by 6 bases, with 15 bases left in between. The CDR3 DNA sequence: TGTGCCAGCTCACAAACCGGGACTTTAGATGGCTACACCTTC. Translating it yields CASSQTGTLDGYTF.

This clonotype was detected many times. This chain connects TRBV9 to TRBJ1-2, with D uncertain. The CDR3 sequence is 16 residues long. V lost 3 bases and J 7 bases, leaving 22 bases between the germline ends. Germline-derived CDR1 and CDR2 are SGDLS and YYNGEE. CDR3 bases: TGTGCCAGCAGCGCCCGGAGCGGGCAGGAGGTTGGTGGCTACACCTTC. The encoded protein is CASSARSGQEVGGYTF.

The DNA of the CDR3 is TGCGCCAGCAGCCTGGACGGTGCCCCCTCCTACGAGCAGTACTTC. Encoded protein: CASSLDGAPSYEQYF. The V call is TRBV5-1, the J call TRBJ2-7; D remains ambiguous. Germline-derived CDR1 and CDR2 are SGHRS and YFSETQ. Trimming stripped 4 bases from V and 0 bases from J, with 14 bases between. The length of the CDR3 is 15 residues.

This clonotype has at least ten counts. The V and J genes are TRBV28 and TRBJ1-3; the D gene is possibly TRBD1 (5 bases). The CDR3 is made up of 15 amino acids. CDR1 is MDHEN and CDR2 is SYDVKM in the germline V gene. Trimming stripped 6 bases from V and 2 bases from J, with 14 bases between. The CDR3 DNA follows: TGTGCCAGCAGCCTCATCCAGGGAGCTGGAAACACCATATATTTT. The encoded protein is CASSLIQGAGNTIYF.

The chain couples TRBV4-1 to TRBJ2-2, with a tentative D call TRBD1 (6 bases). This CDR3 contains 16 residues. The V end lost 1 base, the J end lost 7 bases, and 16 bases lay between the germline ends. CDR1 is MGHRA, CDR2 YSYEKL, per germline. In DNA, the CDR3 is TGCGCCAGCAGCCAAGGCCCACAGGGTTTTGGCGGGGAGCTGTTTTTT. This gives the protein CASSQGPQGFGGELFF.